Sequencing of this TCR beta chain was carried out in a study of T cell clones after liver transplantation. In the study overall: Liver transplant recipients had immunosuppression withdrawal attempted within 2 years. Tolerant meant at least one year fully off immunosuppression without liver enzymes above twice normal. Until 12-24 months post-transplant, subjects got standard immunosuppression and no induction.

The repertoire was sequenced with immunoSEQ multiplex PCR; TCRdb's copy has only in-frame clones and lacks some. The sample consists of about 120,000 clones, over 75% of them appearing once. Germline V gives CDR1 KGHSH, CDR2 LQKENI. V lost 3 bases and J 1 base, leaving 15 bases between the germline ends. The CDR3 consists of 16 residues. Regarding this clone: Its target is unknown.

General observations from the study: In 5 of 8 subjects, circulating graft-donor-reactive CD4 TCRbeta sequences fell significantly after transplant.

The specimen comprised CD4+ T cells from blood, sampled 12 months after liver transplant. The receptor comes from a human patient who received a liver transplant. Part of the T cells may come from the graft donor. The chain employs TRBV18 and TRBJ1-1, with TRBD1 as a possible D gene (6 bases). The CDR3 coding sequence is TGTGCCAGCTCACCGAGGGGGGCACAGAAGAACACTGAAGCTTTCTTT. This encodes CASSPRGAQKNTEAFF.